One and the same sample provided the 8 T cell receptor beta chains below, sequenced in a study of monozygotic twins with inflammatory bowel disease. TCRdb reprocessed the 5' RACE reads; each CDR3 protein has one entry and no DNA is given. The sample table sets out about 350,000 distinct CDR3 sequences. The sample consisted of blood. The receptors here all came from a human donor with ulcerative colitis or Crohn's disease, or a healthy co-twin of an affected twin (not recorded which).

The gene calls are TRBV29-1 and TRBJ2-7; TCRdb selects TRBD1, and the lack of DNA leaves this call unchecked. This CDR3 is 12 amino acids long. CDR1 is SQVTM, CDR2 ANQGSEA, per germline. CDR3 protein: CSVESSRYEQYF.

The chain combines TRBV7-2 with TRBJ1-2; no DNA is available, so the TRBD1 call from TCRdb remains unchecked. Germline loops: CDR1 SGHTA, CDR2 FQGNSA. This CDR3 is built from 12 residues. The CDR3 loop reads CASSRSGQGATF.

This chain joins TRBV5-5 and TRBJ2-5. The CDR3 has 14 amino acids. The germline V gene has CDR1 SGHKS and CDR2 YYEKEE (reference sequence). The CDR3 here is CASSLEPPQETQYF.

The chain is built from TRBV30 and TRBJ2-5; TCRdb's D call of TRBD1 is untestable without DNA. CDR1 and CDR2 from the germline V gene are GTSNPN and SVGIG (reference sequence). The length of the CDR3 is 13 residues. This CDR3 reads CAWSPGSQETQYF.

The V and J genes are TRBV28 and TRBJ2-2; as DNA is missing, the TRBD1 call by TCRdb cannot be tested. Germline V gives CDR1 MDHEN, CDR2 SYDVKM. The CDR3 is 15 amino acids. CDR3 sequence reads: CASSGTGGLVGELFF.

The genes are TRBV6-5 and TRBJ1-1. This CDR3 is 13 amino acids long. Germline CDR1 MNHEY, CDR2 SVGAGI. The CDR3 loop reads CASSYSSRSEAFF.

The rearrangement uses TRBV6-1 and TRBJ2-2; the TCRdb call, TRBD2, lacks DNA for checking. CDR1 MNHNS and CDR2 SASEGT come from the germline V gene. This CDR3 is 15 amino acids long. Here the CDR3 reads CASGSGGAYTGELFF.

This chain joins TRBV10-3 and TRBJ2-6. Germline V gene data show CDR1 as ENHRY and CDR2 as SYGVKD. CDR3 length equals 15 residues. CDR3 residues: CAISGNNSGANVLTF.